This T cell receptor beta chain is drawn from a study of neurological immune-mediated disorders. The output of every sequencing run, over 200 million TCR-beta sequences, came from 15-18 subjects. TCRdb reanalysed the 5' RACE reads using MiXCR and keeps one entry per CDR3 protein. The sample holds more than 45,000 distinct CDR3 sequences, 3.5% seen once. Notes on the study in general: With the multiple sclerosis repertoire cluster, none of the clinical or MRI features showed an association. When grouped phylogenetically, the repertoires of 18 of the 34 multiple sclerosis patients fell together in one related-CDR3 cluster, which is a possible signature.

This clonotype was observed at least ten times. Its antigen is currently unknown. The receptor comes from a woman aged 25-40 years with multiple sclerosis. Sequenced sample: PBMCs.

CDR3 residues: CASRPEVWAANNEQFF. The CDR3 coding sequence is TGCGCCAGCAGGCCAGAGGTCTGGGCAGCTAACAATGAGCAGTTCTTC. The V call is TRBV4-1, the J call TRBJ2-1; D remains ambiguous. The CDR3 sequence is 16 residues long. The V gene lost 6 bases and the J gene lost 5 bases, with 20 bases spanning the gap. CDR1 is MGHRA and CDR2 is YSYEKL in the germline V gene.